This T cell receptor (beta chain) emerged from a study of vaccination effects on CD4 cells after COVID-19. The table lists this clone with a few counts. What it recognizes is unknown. The ViraFEST assay expanded antigen-specific CD4+ T cells with viral peptide pools before sequencing. On roughly day 9 of culture, CD4+ T cells were separated out. Vaccinated recipients, who were negative for nucleocapsid antibodies, had no history of SARS-CoV-2 infection. CDR3 length equals 16 residues. The J segment lost 4 bases and the V segment lost 3 bases, leaving 7 bases of the junction unmatched. The germline V gene encodes CDR1 LNHDA and CDR2 SQIVND (reference sequence). Assay: immunoSEQ multiplex PCR; the TCRdb copy retains only in-frame clones and omits some. This table holds some 41,000 clones, under 70% found once. Study findings and constraints: Convalescent patients were scarce in the study, and it lacked early post-infection timepoints.

This TCR was sampled from a human donor who received a COVID-19 vaccine. The V and J genes are TRBV19 and TRBJ1-5; 9 nucleotides line up with TRBD1. Material: CD4+ T cells from PBMCs cultured with HCoV-OC43 spike peptides, obtained before COVID-19 vaccination. Subset indicated: HCoV-OC43 spike overlapping peptide pool stimulation. The CDR3 bases are TGTGCCAGTAGTATTTTGACAGGGGGGGCTAATCAGCCCCAGCATTTT. This sequence encodes CASSILTGGANQPQHF.